Described below is a single T cell receptor (beta chain) sequence and its context. V lost 3 bases and J 6 bases, leaving 9 bases between the germline ends. CDR3 size: 12 residues. The germline CDR1 and CDR2 sequences are MGHRA and YSYEKL. This record comes from a study of human T cells and chemical hapten exposure. Study overall: Sensitization involved placing 2% DPC onto a roughly 2 cm by roughly 2 cm region of upper inner arm skin.

Noted time point: patch test 3, about 24 weeks after DPC sensitization. Specified treatment: therapeutic diphenylcyclopropenone sensitization with weekly scalp DPC. Total RNA was isolated from whole blood that had not been fractionated. TCRdb re-analysed the RACE reads in MiXCR, keeping a single row per CDR3 protein. Of under 200,000 distinct CDR3 sequences in the sample, roughly a quarter were seen once. The clonotype originates from a woman aged 18-29 years with alopecia areata. Some clones in this sample may be carry-over from other donors' samples. The chain combines TRBV4-1 with TRBJ2-7; no firm D call. The sequencing here drew on whole blood, taken in connection with sensitization to the hapten diphenylcyclopropenone (DPC). CDR3 amino acids: CASSQNLGEQYF. The CDR3 DNA sequence: TGCGCCAGCAGCCAGAATCTGGGCGAGCAGTACTTC.